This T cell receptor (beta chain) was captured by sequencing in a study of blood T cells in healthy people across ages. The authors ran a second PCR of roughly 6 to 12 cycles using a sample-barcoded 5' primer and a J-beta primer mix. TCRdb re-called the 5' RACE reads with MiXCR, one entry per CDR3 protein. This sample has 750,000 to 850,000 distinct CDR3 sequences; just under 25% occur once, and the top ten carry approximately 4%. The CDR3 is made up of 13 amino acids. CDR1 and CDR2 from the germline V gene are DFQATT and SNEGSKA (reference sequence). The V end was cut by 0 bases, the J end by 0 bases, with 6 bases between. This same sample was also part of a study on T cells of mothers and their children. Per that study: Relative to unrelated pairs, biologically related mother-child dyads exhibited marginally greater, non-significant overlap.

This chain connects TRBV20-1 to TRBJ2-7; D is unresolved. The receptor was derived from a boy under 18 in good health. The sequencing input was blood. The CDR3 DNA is TGCAGTGCTAGAGAGATTTCCTCCTACGAGCAGTACTTC. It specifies CSAREISSYEQYF.